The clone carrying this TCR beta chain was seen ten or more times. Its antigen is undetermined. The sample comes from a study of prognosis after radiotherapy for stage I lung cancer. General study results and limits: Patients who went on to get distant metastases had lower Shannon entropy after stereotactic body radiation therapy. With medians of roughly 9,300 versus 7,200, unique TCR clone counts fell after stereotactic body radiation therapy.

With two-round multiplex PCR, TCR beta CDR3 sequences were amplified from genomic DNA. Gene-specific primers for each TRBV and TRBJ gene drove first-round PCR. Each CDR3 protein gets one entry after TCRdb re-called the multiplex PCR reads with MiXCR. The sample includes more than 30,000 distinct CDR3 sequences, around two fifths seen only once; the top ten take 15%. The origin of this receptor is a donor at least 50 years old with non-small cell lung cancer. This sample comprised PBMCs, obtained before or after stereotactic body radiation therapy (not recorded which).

The DNA of the CDR3 is TGTGCCAGCAGTTTAGTGGCAGGTGGCAATCAGCCCCAGCATTTT. This gives the protein CASSLVAGGNQPQHF. The chain carries TRBV12-3 or TRBV12-4 and TRBJ1-5; D gene ambiguous. V lost 1 base to trimming and J lost 2 bases, with 9 bases between them. The CDR3 runs to 15 residues.